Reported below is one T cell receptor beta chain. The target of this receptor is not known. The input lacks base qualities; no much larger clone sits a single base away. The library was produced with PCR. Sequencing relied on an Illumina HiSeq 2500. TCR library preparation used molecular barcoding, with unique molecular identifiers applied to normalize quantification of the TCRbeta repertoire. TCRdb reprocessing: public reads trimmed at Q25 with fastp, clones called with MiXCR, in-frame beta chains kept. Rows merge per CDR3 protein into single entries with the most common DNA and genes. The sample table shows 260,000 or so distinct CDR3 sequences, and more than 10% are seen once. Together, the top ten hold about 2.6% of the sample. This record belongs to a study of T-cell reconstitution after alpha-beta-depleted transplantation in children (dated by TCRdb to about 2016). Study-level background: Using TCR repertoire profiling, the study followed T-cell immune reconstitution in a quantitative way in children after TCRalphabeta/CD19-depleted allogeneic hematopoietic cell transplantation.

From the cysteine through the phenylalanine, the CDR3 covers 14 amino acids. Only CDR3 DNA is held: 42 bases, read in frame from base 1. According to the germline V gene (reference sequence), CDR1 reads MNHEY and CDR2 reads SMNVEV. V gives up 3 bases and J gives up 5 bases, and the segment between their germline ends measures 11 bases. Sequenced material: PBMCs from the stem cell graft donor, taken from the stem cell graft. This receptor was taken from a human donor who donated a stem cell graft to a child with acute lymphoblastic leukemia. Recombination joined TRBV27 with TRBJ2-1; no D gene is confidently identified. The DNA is TGTGCCAGCAGTTTTTCCCAGCCACACAATGAGCAGTTCTTC. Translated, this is CASSFSQPHNEQFF.